A single sample is the source of the 20 T cell receptor beta chains below, sequenced in a study of blood T cell repertoires in COVID-19. Assay used: immunoSEQ multiplex PCR; TCRdb lists only in-frame clones, some missing. This repertoire shows over 150,000 clones, over 80% found once; its top ten account for around 7%. Sequencing was carried out using peripheral blood. Receptor source: a middle-aged woman with COVID-19, enrolled during active disease.

This clone was observed a few times. The chain uses TRBV11-2 and TRBJ2-2, with 8 bases that match TRBD1. Germline assignment: CDR1 SGHAT and CDR2 FQNNGV. This CDR3 has 16 residues. With V trimmed by 3 bases and J by 1 base, 4 bases remained unmatched. This CDR3 is CASSFGQGRNTGELFF. The CDR3 coding sequence is TGTGCCAGCAGCTTTGGACAGGGAAGGAACACCGGGGAGCTGTTTTTT.

The chain combines TRBV7-9 with TRBJ2-2; D unclear. From germline, CDR1 is SEHNR and CDR2 FQNEAQ (reference sequence). This CDR3 has 15 amino acids. Trimming took 5 bases from V and 4 from J, leaving 14 bases between them. The CDR3 nucleotides read TGTGCCAGCAGCCCCCCACAGTTGAGCACCGGGGAGCTGTTTTTT. Amino acid sequence: CASSPPQLSTGELFF.

This chain uses TRBV5-6 with TRBJ1-2; 8 bases are shared with TRBD1. With V trimmed by 3 bases and J by 2 bases, 9 bases remained unmatched. The CDR3 runs to 16 residues. The germline V gene has CDR1 SGHDT and CDR2 YYEEEE. CDR3 in DNA: TGTGCCAGCAGCTCCCGGGACAGGAGATTAAACTATGGCTACACCTTC. It specifies CASSSRDRRLNYGYTF.

This chain uses TRBV7-2 with TRBJ2-7; 14 nucleotides match TRBD2. The CDR3 consists of 17 residues. In germline, CDR1 is SGHTA, CDR2 FQGNSA. Germline trimming cut 0 bases from V and 4 bases from J; bases unmatched to any gene: 5. The CDR3 DNA reads as TGTGCCAGCAGCTTAGCAGGGACTAGCGGGAGACTTTACGAGCAGTACTTC. It codes for CASSLAGTSGRLYEQYF.

V gene TRBV12-5 combines with J gene TRBJ1-1, with unresolved D. The CDR3 covers 13 residues. In germline, CDR1 is LGHNT, CDR2 FRNRAP. Trimming took 0 bases from V and 3 from J, leaving 5 bases between them. CDR3 protein: CASGLVRYTEAFF. The CDR3 bases are TGTGCTAGTGGTTTGGTGAGGTACACTGAAGCTTTCTTT.

This chain joins TRBV19 and TRBJ2-1; D remains unclear. Germline CDR1 and CDR2: LNHDA and SQIVND (reference sequence). Trimming left V 2 bases short and J 0 bases short, with 11 bases between. CDR3 length equals 16 residues. The CDR3, as DNA: TGTGCCAGTAGTATATCCGATTATAGCTCCTACAATGAGCAGTTCTTC. This gives the protein CASSISDYSSYNEQFF. Filled out from reference TRBV19 and TRBJ2-1, the complete variable domain reads DGGITQSPKYLFRKEGQNVTLSCEQNLNHDAMYWYRQDPGQGLRLIYYSQIVNDFQKGDIAEGYSVSREKKESFPLTVTSAQKNPTAFYLCASSISDYSSYNEQFFGPGTRLTVL.

The rearrangement uses TRBV7-9 and TRBJ2-5; maybe TRBD2 (5 bases). Germline V gene data show CDR1 as SEHNR and CDR2 as FQNEAQ (reference sequence). The CDR3 totals 15 residues. V dropped 4 bases and J dropped 5 bases, with 17 bases sitting between them. Here the CDR3 DNA reads TGTGCCAGCAGCTCGTTATCGGGGTTAGTGGAGACCCAGTACTTC. Its protein is CASSSLSGLVETQYF.

This clone was counted between two and nine times. This chain links TRBV3-1 (or the pseudogene TRBV3-2) with TRBJ1-2; D uncertain. Germline CDR1 LGHDT, CDR2 YNNKEL (reference sequence). The V gene lost 4 bases and the J gene lost 6 bases, with 18 bases spanning the gap. The CDR3 has 15 residues. The CDR3 here is CASSPQTTSVNGYTF. The DNA for the CDR3 is TGTGCCAGCAGCCCCCAAACTACTTCGGTGAATGGCTACACCTTC.

V is TRBV13 and J is TRBJ2-4, with D possibly TRBD2 on 5 matching bases. The CDR3 is 16 amino acids. V shed 5 bases and J shed 5 bases, with 19 bases lying between them. CDR1 is PRHDT and CDR2 is FYEKMQ in the germline V gene (reference sequence). This chain's CDR3 is CASSLNSGTAQNIQYF. CDR3 coding DNA: TGTGCCAGCAGCCTAAACAGCGGTACTGCTCAAAACATTCAGTACTTC.

This clone came up once. The chain is built from TRBV6-1 and TRBJ1-2, with unresolved D. V was trimmed by 2 bases and J by 1 base, leaving 8 bases between them. CDR1 is MNHNS, CDR2 SASEGT, per germline. This CDR3 comprises 14 residues. Here the CDR3 reads CASSEPVNNYGYTF. For the CDR3, the DNA is TGTGCCAGCAGTGAACCGGTGAATAACTATGGCTACACCTTC.

The chain recombines TRBV5-4 with TRBJ1-2; TRBD1 might be the D (5 bases). The germline gives CDR1 SGHNT, CDR2 YYREEE (reference sequence). Trimming took 3 bases from V and 8 from J, leaving 26 bases between them. The CDR3 has 17 residues. CDR3 sequence: CASSSDLVGWGVMGYTF. The CDR3 DNA is TGTGCCAGCAGCTCCGACCTGGTCGGGTGGGGGGTCATGGGCTACACCTTC.

The chain combines TRBV6-5 with TRBJ2-7, with a tentative D call TRBD2 (6 bases). The length of the CDR3 is 13 residues. Germline V gene lookup returns CDR1 MNHEY and CDR2 SVGAGI. Trimming stripped 1 base from V and 5 bases from J, with 9 bases between. DNA for the CDR3: TGTGCCAGCAGTTACTTCAAGCGGGACGAGCAGTACTTC. Encoded protein: CASSYFKRDEQYF.

This clone was counted only a few times. The V gene is TRBV20-1, the J gene TRBJ2-7, with D possibly TRBD2 on 7 matching bases. The CDR3 has 11 amino acids. Germline V gives CDR1 DFQATT, CDR2 SNEGSKA (reference sequence). The V end lost 8 bases, the J end lost 4 bases, and 12 bases lay between the germline ends. CDR3 bases: TGCAGTCTGGGGGGGCCTTACGAGCAGTACTTC. Residues: CSLGGPYEQYF.

The rearrangement uses TRBV6-4 and TRBJ1-2, with 7 bases aligning to TRBD1. The CDR3 consists of 15 residues. Germline loops: CDR1 MRHNA, CDR2 SNTAGT. Trimming took 5 bases from V and 4 from J; bases not matched to a gene: 10. CDR3: CASSPVGGQPYGYTF. CDR3 sequence (DNA): TGTGCCAGCAGTCCGGTTGGGGGACAGCCCTATGGCTACACCTTC.

The rearrangement uses TRBV5-1 and TRBJ2-7; weak D call: TRBD2 (6 bases). CDR3 length: 16 amino acids. Trimming cost V 1 base and J 0 bases, with 14 bases left between them. Germline V gene lookup returns CDR1 SGHRS and CDR2 YFSETQ. CDR3 coding DNA: TGCGCCAGCAGCTTGAAGGGTGGAGGGGACTCCTACGAGCAGTACTTC. This codes for CASSLKGGGDSYEQYF. Based on the CDR3 plus reference TRBV5-1 and TRBJ2-7, the full variable domain is KAGVTQTPRYLIKTRGQQVTLSCSPISGHRSVSWYQQTPGQGLQFLFEYFSETQRNKGNFPGRFSGRQFSNSRSEMNVSTLELGDSALYLCASSLKGGGDSYEQYFGPGTRLTVT.

This clone has just a few counts. The rearrangement uses TRBV4-2 and TRBJ1-1, with D possibly matching TRBD1 (5 bases). CDR1 and CDR2 (germline): LGHNA, YNFKEQ. The V end was cut by 0 bases, the J end by 6 bases, with 8 bases between. The CDR3 totals 13 residues. CDR3 bases: TGTGCCAGCAGCCAAGATGGGGGGTCTGAAGCTTTCTTT. Translated: CASSQDGGSEAFF.

This clone came up a few times. The rearrangement uses TRBV27 and TRBJ1-5; D is perhaps TRBD1 (6 bases). CDR1 and CDR2 from the germline V gene are MNHEY and SMNVEV (reference sequence). This CDR3 is built from 15 residues. V dropped 3 bases and J dropped 4 bases, with 13 bases sitting between them. The CDR3, as DNA: TGTGCCAGCAGTTTGGCCAGGGGAACGAATCAGCCCCAGCATTTT. Amino acid sequence: CASSLARGTNQPQHF.

The chain combines TRBV7-6 with TRBJ2-1; no clear D. V lost 5 bases and J 6 bases, leaving 8 bases between the germline ends. Germline CDR1 reads SGHVS; CDR2 reads FNYEAQ. The CDR3 totals 12 residues. The CDR3 sequence is CASSRGSNEQFF. CDR3 DNA: TGTGCCAGCAGCCGAGGCTCCAATGAGCAGTTCTTC.

CDR3 loop: CASSQDLFGNTIYF. The CDR3 region has the DNA TGTGCCAGCAGCCAAGATCTCTTTGGAAACACCATATATTTT. This chain connects TRBV3-1 (or the pseudogene TRBV3-2) to TRBJ1-3, with unresolved D. Germline V gene data show CDR1 as LGHDT and CDR2 as YNNKEL (reference sequence). With 0 bases removed from V and 3 bases from J, the gap between germline ends came to 6 bases. This CDR3 is built from 14 residues.

The chain combines TRBV7-9 with TRBJ2-1, with TRBD2 matching over 7 bases. From germline, CDR1 is SEHNR and CDR2 FQNEAQ (reference sequence). The ends lost 9 bases at V and 4 bases at J; junction bases unmatched: 12. The length of the CDR3 is 15 residues. The CDR3 nucleotides read TGTGCCAGTCCTTCGCTAGCGGAAAGTTACAATGAGCAGTTCTTC. Amino acids: CASPSLAESYNEQFF.